This entry lists 16 T cell receptor beta chains sequenced from one sample in a study of blood T cell repertoires in COVID-19. This table comes from immunoSEQ multiplex PCR, and its TCRdb copy is limited to in-frame clones, with some not included. The sample includes under 250,000 clones, about 76% of them seen just once. Sequenced sample: peripheral blood. These receptors were collected from a woman between 40 and 50 years old with COVID-19, enrolled during active disease.

The chain's CDR3 is CASRMGQATGETQYF. The CDR3 region has the DNA TGTGCCAGCAGAATGGGACAGGCAACTGGGGAGACCCAGTACTTC. This chain connects TRBV6-5 to TRBJ2-5, with TRBD1 matching over 8 bases. After removal of 6 bases from V and 5 bases from J, the junction contained 11 bases not matched to a gene. The CDR3 has 15 amino acids. Germline loops: CDR1 MNHEY, CDR2 SVGAGI.

The CDR3 DNA is TGTGCCAGTACTCCTCGGGGGACCACTGAAGCTTTCTTT. Translation gives CASTPRGTTEAFF. The chain employs TRBV19 and TRBJ1-1; maybe TRBD1 (5 bases). Trimming took off 7 bases at V and 4 bases at J, with 13 bases between the two ends. There are 13 residues in the CDR3. Germline-derived CDR1 and CDR2 are LNHDA and SQIVND (reference sequence).

The rearrangement joins TRBV5-6 to TRBJ2-7; 11 nucleotides agree with TRBD2. V trimming: 4 bases; J trimming: 7 bases; junction bases outside the gene matches: 13. The CDR3 covers 16 residues. Germline CDR1 and CDR2: SGHDT and YYEEEE. The CDR3 loop is CASSAGLADGLREQYF. DNA of the CDR3: TGTGCCAGCAGCGCGGGACTAGCGGATGGGTTAAGGGAGCAGTACTTC.

This clone was seen just once. V and J are TRBV29-1 and TRBJ1-4; tentative D call: TRBD1 (5 bases). V was pared by 5 bases and J by 4 bases, with 11 bases between. CDR1 and CDR2 from the germline V gene are SQVTM and ANQGSEA. This CDR3 has 13 residues. This CDR3 is CSVTRGSNEKLFF. In nucleotides, the CDR3 is TGCAGCGTTACTCGGGGGAGTAATGAAAAACTGTTTTTT.

There are a few counts of this clone. J is TRBJ1-5 and V is TRBV2, with D possibly being TRBD1 (5 bases). Germline lookup yields CDR1 SNHLY and CDR2 FYNNEI. The CDR3 has 16 amino acids. The V and J ends lost 7 bases and 0 bases respectively, with 16 bases between them. The CDR3 nucleotides read TGTGCCAGCACTTGGCGGGGGGTAAATAGCAATCAGCCCCAGCATTTT. This translates into CASTWRGVNSNQPQHF.

The genes are TRBV30 and TRBJ1-5; maybe TRBD1 (6 bases). Between the trimmed V and J ends, which lost 5 bases and 0 bases, there was a span of 14 bases. The CDR3 length is 15 residues. Germline CDR1 GTSNPN, CDR2 SVGIG (reference sequence). The CDR3 loop is CAWSRDTLSNQPQHF. The CDR3 nucleotides read TGTGCCTGGTCCCGGGACACACTTAGCAATCAGCCCCAGCATTTT.

This sequence joins TRBV25-1 and TRBJ1-3, with TRBD1 as a possible D gene (5 bases). There are 13 residues in the CDR3. Germline CDR1 reads MGHDK; CDR2 reads SYGVNS. Trimming shortened V by 8 bases and J by 0 bases, and 8 bases separated the two germline ends. CDR3 protein: CASRQSSGNTIYF. CDR3 DNA: TGTGCCAGCCGACAGTCCTCTGGAAACACCATATATTTT.

The rearrangement links TRBV13 to TRBJ2-5; maybe TRBD2 (6 bases). Trimming shortened V by 8 bases and J by 4 bases, and 14 bases separated the two germline ends. Germline V gene lookup returns CDR1 PRHDT and CDR2 FYEKMQ (reference sequence). The CDR3 has 13 residues. The CDR3 bases are TGTGCCAGCCACAGGCGGGGTGGAGAGACCCAGTACTTC. Amino acid sequence: CASHRRGGETQYF.

This clone was observed a few times. The V and J genes are TRBV2 and TRBJ2-7; the D gene is possibly TRBD2 (6 bases). Trimming left V 4 bases short and J 3 bases short, with 10 bases between. Per the germline V gene, CDR1 is SNHLY and CDR2 is FYNNEI. This CDR3 region has 13 residues. CDR3 in DNA: TGTGCCAGCAGTGGATGGGAGGTCTACGAGCAGTACTTC. Its translation: CASSGWEVYEQYF.

The chain is built from TRBV19 and TRBJ2-3; 8 bases fit TRBD2. With V trimmed by 8 bases and J by 4 bases, 8 bases remained unmatched. Per the germline V gene, CDR1 is LNHDA and CDR2 is SQIVND (reference sequence). The CDR3 length is 14 residues. The CDR3 DNA reads TGTGCCAGTGGAAGCGGGAGCCGCGCAGATACGCAGTATTTT. It is translated as CASGSGSRADTQYF.

The CDR3 reads CASSSRGPGTMNTEAFF. The CDR3 DNA follows: TGTGCCAGCAGCTCAAGGGGTCCAGGAACTATGAACACTGAAGCTTTCTTT. The J gene is TRBJ1-1, the V gene TRBV7-8, with a weak D call TRBD1 (5 bases). Trimming removed 4 bases from V and 0 bases from J, with 18 bases in between. CDR1 is SGHVS, CDR2 FQNEAQ, per germline. The CDR3 has 17 residues.

Concerning this clone itself: Distinct nucleotide sequences in the sample also encode this CDR3. The chain combines TRBV27 with TRBJ1-4; the D gene is possibly TRBD1 (6 bases). In germline, CDR1 is MNHEY, CDR2 SMNVEV (reference sequence). The CDR3 is 15 amino acids. With 3 bases removed from V and 2 bases from J, the gap between germline ends came to 10 bases. Written as DNA, the CDR3 is TGTGCCAGCAGTTTTCACAGGGCGACTAATGAAAAACTGTTTTTT. This sequence encodes CASSFHRATNEKLFF.

The chain joins TRBV7-9 to TRBJ2-4, with D hard to call. This CDR3 has 11 residues. Germline CDR1 is SEHNR and CDR2 is FQNEAQ (reference sequence). V was pared by 5 bases and J by 8 bases, with 7 bases between. CDR3 sequence reads: CASSLNDIQYF. The DNA of the CDR3 is TGTGCCAGCAGCCTAAATGACATTCAGTACTTC. Using reference TRBV7-9 and TRBJ2-4 for the parts outside the CDR3, the full variable domain is DTGVSQNPRHKITKRGQNVTFRCDPISEHNRLYWYRQTLGQGPEFLTYFQNEAQLEKSRLLSDRFSAERPKGSFSTLEIQRTEQGDSAMYLCASSLNDIQYFGAGTRLSVL.

This clone occurred a few times. The chain employs TRBV5-1 and TRBJ2-2, with a possible D match to TRBD1 (5 bases). Trimming stripped 4 bases from V and 1 base from J, with 8 bases between. Germline V gene sequence: CDR1 SGHRS, CDR2 YFSETQ. The CDR3 extends over 14 amino acids. The CDR3 sequence: CASSDTGNTGELFF. The CDR3 nucleotides read TGCGCCAGCAGCGACACAGGGAACACCGGGGAGCTGTTTTTT.

This clone was counted a few times. This chain uses TRBV11-3 with TRBJ2-1, with TRBD2 identical over 8 bases. Per the germline V gene, CDR1 is SGHNT and CDR2 is YENEEA. V lost 5 bases and J lost 6; bases outside the gene matches: 12. CDR3 length equals 16 residues. In DNA, the CDR3 is TGTGCCAGCAGCCCCAGTGGAGCGGGGGCATCCAATGAGCAGTTCTTC. This translates into CASSPSGAGASNEQFF.

This CDR3 reads CASSQSSSGGAHEQFF. The CDR3 DNA reads as TGTGCCAGCAGCCAATCTTCTAGCGGGGGGGCCCATGAGCAGTTCTTC. The chain couples TRBV7-6 to TRBJ2-1; TRBD2 matches at 12 bases. Germline trimming cut 5 bases from V and 8 bases from J; bases unmatched to any gene: 10. Germline V gene lookup returns CDR1 SGHVS and CDR2 FNYEAQ. The CDR3 extends over 16 amino acids.